The clone carrying this TCR beta chain was counted at least ten times. Covering alpha and beta chains, TRAV- and TRBV-specific primers were used for the first-strand cDNA. Using a constant-region primer together with a V-primer adapter, TCRs were subjected to roughly 20 PCR cycles of amplification. Following isolation, mRNA was amplified via in vitro transcription. TCRdb passed the reads through MiXCR, listing each CDR3 protein once. The repertoire holds 35,000 to 45,000 distinct CDR3 sequences, with 25% as singletons. As to time point: after trial treatment. Sample treatment: LDRT plus nivolumab, ipilimumab, low-dose cyclophosphamide and aspirin (RACIN trial). This sample stems from a study of low-dose radiotherapy and immunotherapy resistance in tumors. In germline, CDR1 is GTSNPN, CDR2 SVGIG (reference sequence). The V end was cut by 0 bases, the J end by 3 bases, with 5 bases between. The CDR3 contains 13 residues.

The sequence was obtained from a male donor with prostate cancer. Source: PBMCs, taken after low-dose radiotherapy plus immunotherapy. This sequence joins TRBV30 and TRBJ2-2; D may correspond to TRBD1 or TRBD2 (5 bases each). The CDR3 region has the DNA TGTGCCTGGAGTGTGGGGGACACCGGGGAGCTGTTTTTT. Its protein is CAWSVGDTGELFF.